This T cell receptor beta chain derives from a study of T cells in pancreatic ductal adenocarcinoma listed by TCRdb under 2017. For the study in its entirety: To learn about the adaptive T-cell response arising naturally, investigators profiled where tumor-infiltrating CD8+ T cells, together with suppressive cells, were located within resected pancreatic ductal adenocarcinoma, how abundant they were, and what qualities they showed.

The immunoSEQ hsTCRB kit was used to amplify TCR beta CDR3 regions from genomic DNA. An Illumina HiSeq system was used for high-throughput TRB CDR3 sequencing. The authors processed their data as follows. The immunoSEQ software was used to analyze sequencing reads, and nonproductive sequences containing premature stops or frame-shifts were removed. Clonality of the repertoire was calculated as one minus the Shannon entropy normalized by log2 of the number of unique productive sequences. TCRdb took over this immuneACCESS table, retaining in-frame rearrangements with V and J assigned. Such tables are incomplete; in checked studies, under half of the missing clones stem from an unresolved V gene, and the remainder is unexplained. Clonal size and the V and J genes are those of that table, whereas D and trimming came from the DNA. Present in this sample are roughly 8,700 clones, around nine tenths of which were seen just once. The ten largest make up about 3% of the sample.

The pancreatic ductal adenocarcinoma patients who were selected had gone through surgery without receiving any neoadjuvant therapy. Peripheral blood was collected in heparin tubes, and PBMCs were isolated by histopaque density gradient and cryopreserved in roughly 10% DMSO. Using the DNeasy Blood and Tissue Kit with Proteinase K and RNase treatment, genomic DNA was extracted from roughly seven PBMC and under ten flash-frozen tumor specimens. This clone has a single count. The antigen it binds to is not known. No clone much larger than this one lies a single base away; base qualities are absent. General study outcomes and caveats: Compared with tumor samples, blood samples had more total productive templates and about 8-fold more unique clonotypes. Comparisons of clonality between tumor and blood may be biased toward lower diversity because tumors are enriched in CD45RO+ effector T cells rather than naive T cells. No significant difference in T-cell clonality was found between tumor and blood, with mean clonality of around 0.11 in tumors and roughly 0.07 in blood. Since most people with pancreatic cancer show up with disease that cannot be operated on, the resected cohort was biased toward the minority who had early-stage disease.

The TCR comes from a human donor with pancreatic ductal adenocarcinoma. Sample: PBMCs.

The bases are TGTGCCAGCAGCTCCAGACTAGCGGGAAGCACAGATACGCAGTATTTT. Translated, this gives CASSSRLAGSTDTQYF. Here the chain combines TRBV7-2 and TRBJ2-3, and TRBD2 matches 11 of the central bases. CDR1 is given as SGHTA and CDR2 as FQGNSA, both from the germline V gene. The CDR3 has 16 amino acids, counting the end cysteine and phenylalanine. Only the CDR3 DNA stays, 48 bases, in frame from base 1. Compared with germline, V lacks 4 bases and J lacks 0 bases; bases without a gene match: 3. With all but the CDR3 taken from the reference TRBV7-2 and TRBJ2-3 genes, the full variable domain is: GAGVSQSPSNKVTEKGKDVELRCDPISGHTALYWYRQSLGQGLEFLIYFQGNSAPDKSGLPSDRFSAERTGGSVSTLTIQRTQQEDSAVYLCASSSRLAGSTDTQYFGPGTRLTVL.